The 10 T cell receptor beta chains listed next were all sequenced from one sample in a study of a mutant IDH1 vaccine in newly diagnosed glioma. For these receptors, no antigen is known. Regarding time point: week 11, during vaccination. Mutant IDH1 20-mer peptide, at 300 ug, made up each vaccine dose, with topical imiquimod. Measured with immunoSEQ multiplex PCR; TCRdb has only the in-frame clones, and not every one. The sample contains tens of thousands of clones, approximately 84% of which appear only once. Sample: PBMCs, taken from a glioma patient whose treatment included an IDH1 peptide vaccine. The receptors derive from a woman aged 45-65 years with glioma.

The V and J genes are TRBV5-1 and TRBJ2-7; D call uncertain. CDR3 length: 15 amino acids. The germline CDR1 and CDR2 sequences are SGHRS and YFSETQ. Trimming shortened V by 0 bases and J by 0 bases, and 10 bases separated the two germline ends. The CDR3 sequence: CASSLDSPSSYEQYF. DNA of the CDR3: TGCGCCAGCAGCTTGGACAGCCCCAGCTCCTACGAGCAGTACTTC.

This chain links TRBV27 with TRBJ1-6, with a tentative D call TRBD1 (6 bases). Trimming cost V 5 bases and J 3 bases, with 26 bases left between them. This CDR3 region has 20 residues. Germline CDR1 MNHEY, CDR2 SMNVEV (reference sequence). The chain's CDR3 is CASSHSLTTEGGLYNSPLHF. The CDR3 DNA follows: TGTGCCAGCAGTCACTCGCTAACAACGGAGGGGGGGCTCTATAATTCACCCCTCCACTTT.

This sequence joins TRBV10-1 and TRBJ1-5; D unclear. The CDR3 covers 13 residues. The V gene's germline CDR1 is WNHNN and CDR2 SYGVQD (reference sequence). V was clipped by 6 bases and J by 3 bases, with 9 bases between them. The CDR3 DNA is TGCGCCAGCAGCCAGGACCTCAATCAGCCCCAGCATTTT. Translation: CASSQDLNQPQHF.

This chain joins TRBV18 and TRBJ2-6, with D perhaps TRBD2 (6 bases). Between the trimmed V and J ends, which lost 3 bases and 2 bases, there was a span of 11 bases. CDR1 and CDR2 from the germline V gene are KGHSH and LQKENI. This CDR3 has 16 amino acids. Written as DNA, the CDR3 is TGTGCCAGCTCACCGGGGGGTGATACTGGGGCCAACGTCCTGACTTTC. The encoded protein is CASSPGGDTGANVLTF.

V and J are TRBV5-1 and TRBJ1-5; 7 positions agree with TRBD1. CDR3 length equals 20 residues. CDR1 is SGHRS, CDR2 YFSETQ, per germline. The ends lost 4 bases at V and 2 bases at J; junction bases unmatched: 21. This chain's CDR3 is CASSPMKDLRTGHRNQPQHF. As DNA, the CDR3 is TGCGCCAGCAGCCCGATGAAGGATCTTAGGACAGGACATCGCAATCAGCCCCAGCATTTT.

V and J are TRBV19 and TRBJ2-2; 9 bases agree with TRBD1. CDR1 and CDR2 from the germline V gene are LNHDA and SQIVND (reference sequence). This CDR3 is 16 amino acids long. After removal of 5 bases from V and 5 bases from J, the junction contained 9 bases not matched to a gene. CDR3 sequence (DNA): TGTGCCAGTAGTTCTGGGACAGGGAGGCCGACCGGGGAGCTGTTTTTT. Translation: CASSSGTGRPTGELFF.

The V gene is TRBV19, the J gene TRBJ1-2, with TRBD1 as a possible D gene (6 bases). Germline-derived CDR1 and CDR2 are LNHDA and SQIVND (reference sequence). The V and J ends lost 2 bases and 1 base respectively, with 8 bases between them. CDR3 length equals 14 residues. CDR3 residues: CASSISRGNYGYTF. CDR3 in DNA: TGTGCCAGTAGTATAAGCAGGGGTAACTATGGCTACACCTTC.

The chain is built from TRBV7-9 and TRBJ1-2; maybe TRBD1 (6 bases). The germline V and J ends were trimmed by 7 bases and 3 bases, with 15 bases remaining between them. Germline-derived CDR1 and CDR2 are SEHNR and FQNEAQ (reference sequence). The CDR3 contains 14 residues. The DNA of the CDR3 is TGTGCCAGCACCCCCTTAACAGGGCACTATGGCTACACCTTC. Translation: CASTPLTGHYGYTF. The full variable domain, completed using reference TRBV7-9 and TRBJ1-2, is DTGVSQNPRHKITKRGQNVTFRCDPISEHNRLYWYRQTLGQGPEFLTYFQNEAQLEKSRLLSDRFSAERPKGSFSTLEIQRTEQGDSAMYLCASTPLTGHYGYTFGSGTRLTVV.

A few counts support this clone. This chain uses TRBV5-1 with TRBJ1-2, with 10 bases that match TRBD1. J lost 7 bases, V lost 4 bases, and 4 bases had no gene match. The CDR3 is made up of 13 amino acids. Germline CDR1 is SGHRS and CDR2 is YFSETQ. The DNA for the CDR3 is TGCGCCAGCAGCGGGGGGACAGGGGTTGGCTACACCTTC. Translation: CASSGGTGVGYTF.

The chain recombines TRBV6-5 with TRBJ1-1, with a tentative D call TRBD1 (5 bases). The CDR3 runs 15 residues. Between the trimmed V and J ends, which lost 4 bases and 0 bases, there was a span of 12 bases. Germline V CDR1 and CDR2: MNHEY, SVGAGI. DNA of the CDR3: TGTGCCAGCAGTTTAGGATTACAGGTGAACACTGAAGCTTTCTTT. Encoded protein: CASSLGLQVNTEAFF.